Below, one TCR beta chain is given with its context. Profiled with immunoSEQ multiplex PCR; TCRdb holds only in-frame clones, not every one. The sample contains approximately 180,000 clones, approximately 90% of which appear only once. This sample is drawn from a study of blood T cell repertoires in COVID-19. This CDR3 is built from 16 residues. The V and J ends lost 3 bases and 5 bases, in that order; junction bases with no gene match: 7. From germline, CDR1 is SGHVS and CDR2 FQNEAQ. The TCR originated in a man aged 50 to 60 with acute or convalescent COVID-19. Sequences were obtained from peripheral blood. The chain is built from TRBV7-8 and TRBJ2-3, with 11 bases lining up with TRBD1. The CDR3 DNA is TGTGCCAGCAGCTTTGGACAGGGGGCTGATGGAGATACGCAGTATTTT. This sequence encodes CASSFGQGADGDTQYF.